This record concerns one TCR beta chain sequence. These data originate in a study of tumor-infiltrating lymphocytes in primary liver carcinoma. With approximately 470 ng total RNA as template and a constant-region primer, TCR beta cDNA was made. For TCR beta, libraries were produced by three nested multiplex PCR rounds using slightly modified ARM-PCR. A C-beta reverse primer was combined with TRBV1-TRBV30 forward primers in the first two PCR rounds, and each round had about 10 cycles. TCRdb re-called the multiplex PCR reads with MiXCR, one entry per CDR3 protein. Found here are approximately 300,000 distinct CDR3 sequences, around three fifths of them singletons; the top ten hold roughly 9%. The source of the blood RNA was unsorted whole blood, and germline DNA was extracted as well. The V end lost 0 bases, the J end lost 4 bases, and 10 bases lay between the germline ends. CDR1 is GTSNPN, CDR2 SVGIG, per germline (reference sequence). CDR3 length: 15 amino acids.

Sequenced input: peripheral blood. The chain combines TRBV30 with TRBJ2-6, with D hard to call. The sequence derives from a man in his forties with primary liver carcinoma and hepatitis B virus infection. CDR3 coding DNA: TGTGCCTGGAGTGTAATTCTGTCCGGGGCCAACGTCCTGACTTTC. It codes for CAWSVILSGANVLTF.